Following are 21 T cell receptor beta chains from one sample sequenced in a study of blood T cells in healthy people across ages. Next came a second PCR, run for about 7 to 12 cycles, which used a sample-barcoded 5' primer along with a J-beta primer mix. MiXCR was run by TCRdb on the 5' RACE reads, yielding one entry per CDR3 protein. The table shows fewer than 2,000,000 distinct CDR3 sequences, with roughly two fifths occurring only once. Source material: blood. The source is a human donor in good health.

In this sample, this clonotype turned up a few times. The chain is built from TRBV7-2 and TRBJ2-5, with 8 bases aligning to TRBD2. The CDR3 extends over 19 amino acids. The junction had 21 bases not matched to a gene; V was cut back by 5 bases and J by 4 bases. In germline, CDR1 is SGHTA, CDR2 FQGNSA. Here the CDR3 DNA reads TGTGCCAGCAGCCCTCCGATCCGGGGGGGCCGAGTTGACCGAGAGACCCAGTACTTC. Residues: CASSPPIRGGRVDRETQYF.

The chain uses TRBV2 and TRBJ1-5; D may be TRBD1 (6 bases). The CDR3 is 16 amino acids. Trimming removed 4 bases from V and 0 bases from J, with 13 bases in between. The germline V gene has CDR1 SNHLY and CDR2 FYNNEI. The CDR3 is CASSVDSVYSNQPQHF. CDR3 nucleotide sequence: TGTGCCAGCAGTGTGGACAGCGTATATAGCAATCAGCCCCAGCATTTT.

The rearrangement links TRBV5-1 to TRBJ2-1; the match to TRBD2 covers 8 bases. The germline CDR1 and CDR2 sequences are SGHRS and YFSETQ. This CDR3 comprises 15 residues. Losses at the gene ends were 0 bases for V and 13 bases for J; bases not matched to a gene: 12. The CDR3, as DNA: TGCGCCAGCAGCTTGGTGGTGGGGAGCGGGGGCTTACAGTTCTTC. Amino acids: CASSLVVGSGGLQFF. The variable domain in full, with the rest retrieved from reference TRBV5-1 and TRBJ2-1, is KAGVTQTPRYLIKTRGQQVTLSCSPISGHRSVSWYQQTPGQGLQFLFEYFSETQRNKGNFPGRFSGRQFSNSRSEMNVSTLELGDSALYLCASSLVVGSGGLQFFGPGTRLTVL.

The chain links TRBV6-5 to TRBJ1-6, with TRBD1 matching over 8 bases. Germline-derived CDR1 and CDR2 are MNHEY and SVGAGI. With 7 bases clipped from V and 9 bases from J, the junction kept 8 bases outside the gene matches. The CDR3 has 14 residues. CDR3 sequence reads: CASTDRGIGSPLHF. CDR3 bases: TGTGCCAGCACCGACAGGGGCATCGGTTCACCCCTCCACTTT.

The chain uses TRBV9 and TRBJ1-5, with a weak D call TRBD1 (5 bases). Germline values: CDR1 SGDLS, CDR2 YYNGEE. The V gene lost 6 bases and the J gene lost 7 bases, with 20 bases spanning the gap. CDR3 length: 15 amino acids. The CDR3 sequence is CASIGRSGAHQPQHF. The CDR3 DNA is TGTGCCAGCATCGGCCGCTCCGGGGCTCACCAGCCCCAGCATTTT. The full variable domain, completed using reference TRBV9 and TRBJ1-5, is DSGVTQTPKHLITATGQRVTLRCSPRSGDLSVYWYQQSLDQGLQFLIQYYNGEERAKGNILERFSAQQFPDLHSELNLSSLELGDSALYFCASIGRSGAHQPQHFGDGTRLSIL.

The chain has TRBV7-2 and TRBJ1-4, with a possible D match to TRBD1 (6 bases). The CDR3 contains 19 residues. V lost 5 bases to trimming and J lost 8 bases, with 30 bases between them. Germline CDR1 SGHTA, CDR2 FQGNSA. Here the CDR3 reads CASSAREGEREFTREKLFF. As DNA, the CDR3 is TGTGCCAGCAGCGCCCGTGAGGGGGAAAGGGAATTTACCCGAGAAAAACTGTTTTTT.

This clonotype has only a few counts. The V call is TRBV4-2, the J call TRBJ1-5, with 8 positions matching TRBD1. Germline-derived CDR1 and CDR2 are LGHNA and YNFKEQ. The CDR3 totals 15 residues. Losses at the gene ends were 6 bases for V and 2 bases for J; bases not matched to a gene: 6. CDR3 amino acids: CASSNDRGGNQPQHF. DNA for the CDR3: TGTGCCAGCAGTAACGACAGGGGAGGCAATCAGCCCCAGCATTTT.

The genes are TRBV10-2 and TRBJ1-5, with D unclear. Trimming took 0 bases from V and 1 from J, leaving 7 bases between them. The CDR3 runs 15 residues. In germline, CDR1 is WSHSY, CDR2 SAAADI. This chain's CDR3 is CASSESKPSNQPQHF. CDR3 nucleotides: TGCGCCAGCAGTGAGTCTAAGCCCAGCAATCAGCCCCAGCATTTT.

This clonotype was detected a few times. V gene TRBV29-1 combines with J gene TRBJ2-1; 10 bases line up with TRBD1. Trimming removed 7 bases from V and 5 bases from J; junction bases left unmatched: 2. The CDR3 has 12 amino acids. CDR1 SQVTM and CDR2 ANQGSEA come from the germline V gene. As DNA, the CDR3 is TGCAGCGGGGACAGGGGAAACAATGAGCAGTTCTTC. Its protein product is CSGDRGNNEQFF.

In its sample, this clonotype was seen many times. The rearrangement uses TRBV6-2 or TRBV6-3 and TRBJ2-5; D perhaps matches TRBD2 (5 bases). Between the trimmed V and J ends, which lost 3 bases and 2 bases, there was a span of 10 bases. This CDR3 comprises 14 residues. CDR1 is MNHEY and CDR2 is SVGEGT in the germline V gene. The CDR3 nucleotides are TGTGCCAGCAGTTATCTCGACTATCAAGAGACCCAGTACTTC. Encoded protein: CASSYLDYQETQYF.

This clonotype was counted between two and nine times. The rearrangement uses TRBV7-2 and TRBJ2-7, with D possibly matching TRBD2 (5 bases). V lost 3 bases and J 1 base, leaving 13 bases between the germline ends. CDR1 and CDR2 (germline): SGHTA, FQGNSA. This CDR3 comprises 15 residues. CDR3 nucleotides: TGTGCCAGCAGCTTTTTTTCGCCGGGGTCCTACGAGCAGTACTTC. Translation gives CASSFFSPGSYEQYF.

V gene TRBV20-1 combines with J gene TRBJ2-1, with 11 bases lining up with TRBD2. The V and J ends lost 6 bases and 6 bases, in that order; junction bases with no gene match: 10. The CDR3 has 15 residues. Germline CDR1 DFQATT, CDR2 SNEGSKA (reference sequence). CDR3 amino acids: CSAPPIGLAGNEQFF. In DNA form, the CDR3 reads TGCAGTGCCCCCCCCATCGGACTAGCGGGCAATGAGCAGTTCTTC.

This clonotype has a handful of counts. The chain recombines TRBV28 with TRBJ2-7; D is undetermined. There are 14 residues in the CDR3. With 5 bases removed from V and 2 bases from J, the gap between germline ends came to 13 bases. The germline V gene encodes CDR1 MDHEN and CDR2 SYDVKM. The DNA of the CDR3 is TGTGCCAGCAGTAACCGGGTCCCCCCCTACGAGCAGTACTTC. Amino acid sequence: CASSNRVPPYEQYF.

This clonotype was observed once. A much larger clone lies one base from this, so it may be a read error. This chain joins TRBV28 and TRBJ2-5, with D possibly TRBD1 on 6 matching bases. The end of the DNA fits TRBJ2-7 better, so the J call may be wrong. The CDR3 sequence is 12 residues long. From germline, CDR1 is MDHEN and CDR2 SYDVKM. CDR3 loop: CASSGQRYEQYF. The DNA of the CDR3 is TGTGCCAGCAGTGGACAGCGCTACGAGCAGTACTTC.

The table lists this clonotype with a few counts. As DNA, the CDR3 is TGTGCCAGCAGTTTAGTAGCGGGAACGCTGGTTACTACGCAGTATTTT. This codes for CASSLVAGTLVTTQYF. The chain has TRBV12-3 or TRBV12-4 and TRBJ2-3; TRBD2 aligns across 8 bases. J lost 8 bases, V lost 1 base, and 11 bases had no gene match. The CDR3 is 16 amino acids.

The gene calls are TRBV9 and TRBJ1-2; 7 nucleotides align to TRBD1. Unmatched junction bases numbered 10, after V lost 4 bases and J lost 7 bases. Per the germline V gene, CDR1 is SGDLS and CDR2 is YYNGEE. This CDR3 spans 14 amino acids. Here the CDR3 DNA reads TGTGCCAGCAGCCCCACAGGGGTTCCTACTGGCTACACCTTC. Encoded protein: CASSPTGVPTGYTF.

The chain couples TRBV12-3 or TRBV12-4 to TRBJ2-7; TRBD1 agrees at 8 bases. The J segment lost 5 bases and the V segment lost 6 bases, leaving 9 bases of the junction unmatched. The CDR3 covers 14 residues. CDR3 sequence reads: CASSLTGAFDEQYF. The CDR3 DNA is TGTGCCAGCAGCCTGACAGGGGCATTCGACGAGCAGTACTTC.

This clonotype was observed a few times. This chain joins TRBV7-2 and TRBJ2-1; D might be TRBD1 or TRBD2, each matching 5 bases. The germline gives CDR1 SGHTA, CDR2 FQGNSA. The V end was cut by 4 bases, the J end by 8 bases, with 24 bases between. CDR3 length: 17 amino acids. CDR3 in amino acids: CASSWYIRGRSSHEQFF. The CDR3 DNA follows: TGTGCCAGCAGCTGGTACATTCGGGGCCGGTCGTCCCATGAGCAGTTCTTC.

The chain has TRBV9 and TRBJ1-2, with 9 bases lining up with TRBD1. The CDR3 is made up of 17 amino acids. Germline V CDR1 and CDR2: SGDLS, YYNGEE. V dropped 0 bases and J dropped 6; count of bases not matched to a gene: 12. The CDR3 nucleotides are TGTGCCAGCAGCGTAGCTTTTCCCGGGGGACAGGGAGATGGCTACACCTTC. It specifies CASSVAFPGGQGDGYTF.

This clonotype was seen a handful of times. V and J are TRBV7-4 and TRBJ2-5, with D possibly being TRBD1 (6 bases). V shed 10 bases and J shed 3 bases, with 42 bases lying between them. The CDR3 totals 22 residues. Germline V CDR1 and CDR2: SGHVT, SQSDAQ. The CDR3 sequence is CATSGTLRGQLPYPPRKETQYF. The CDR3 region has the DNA TGTGCCACTTCCGGCACACTCCGGGGACAACTCCCTTATCCCCCACGAAAAGAGACCCAGTACTTC.

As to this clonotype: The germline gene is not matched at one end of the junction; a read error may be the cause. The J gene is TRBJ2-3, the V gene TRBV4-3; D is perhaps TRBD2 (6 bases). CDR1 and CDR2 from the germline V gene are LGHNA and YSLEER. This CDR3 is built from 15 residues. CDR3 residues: CASSRRRAYTDTRYF. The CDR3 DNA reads TGCGCCAGCAGCCGAAGGAGGGCCTACACAGATACGCGGTATTTT.